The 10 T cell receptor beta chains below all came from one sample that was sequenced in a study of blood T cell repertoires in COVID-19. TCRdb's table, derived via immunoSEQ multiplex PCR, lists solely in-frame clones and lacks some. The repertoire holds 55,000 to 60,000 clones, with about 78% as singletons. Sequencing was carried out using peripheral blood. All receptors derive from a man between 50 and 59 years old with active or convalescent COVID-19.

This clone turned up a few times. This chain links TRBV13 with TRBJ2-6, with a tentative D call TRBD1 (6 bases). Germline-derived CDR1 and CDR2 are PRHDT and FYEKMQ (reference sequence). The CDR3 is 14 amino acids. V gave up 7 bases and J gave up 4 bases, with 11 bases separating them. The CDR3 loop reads CASNTGTGANVLTF. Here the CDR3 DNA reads TGTGCCAGCAACACCGGGACAGGGGCCAACGTCCTGACTTTC.

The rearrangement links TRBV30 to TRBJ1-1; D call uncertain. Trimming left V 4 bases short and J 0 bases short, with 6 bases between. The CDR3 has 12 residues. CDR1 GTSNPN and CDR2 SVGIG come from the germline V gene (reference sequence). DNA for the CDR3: TGTGCCTGGAAGGCGGTGAACACTGAAGCTTTCTTT. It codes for CAWKAVNTEAFF.

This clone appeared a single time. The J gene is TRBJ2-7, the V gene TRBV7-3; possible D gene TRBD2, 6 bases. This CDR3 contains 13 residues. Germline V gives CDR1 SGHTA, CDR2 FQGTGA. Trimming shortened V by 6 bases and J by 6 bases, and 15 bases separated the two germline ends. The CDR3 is CASSQVGAGEQYF. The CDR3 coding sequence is TGTGCCAGCAGTCAAGTGGGAGCGGGCGAGCAGTACTTC. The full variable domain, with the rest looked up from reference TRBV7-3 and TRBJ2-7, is GAGVSQTPSNKVTEKGKYVELRCDPISGHTALYWYRQSLGQGPEFLIYFQGTGAADDSGLPNDRFFAVRPEGSVSTLKIQRTERGDSAVYLCASSQVGAGEQYFGPGTRLTVT.

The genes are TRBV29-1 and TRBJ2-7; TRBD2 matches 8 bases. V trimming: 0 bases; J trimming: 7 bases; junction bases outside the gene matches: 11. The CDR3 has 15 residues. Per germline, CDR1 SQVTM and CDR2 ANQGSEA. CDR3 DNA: TGCAGCGTTGAAGATCCAACGGGAGGGCCGGGAGAGCAGTACTTC. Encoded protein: CSVEDPTGGPGEQYF.

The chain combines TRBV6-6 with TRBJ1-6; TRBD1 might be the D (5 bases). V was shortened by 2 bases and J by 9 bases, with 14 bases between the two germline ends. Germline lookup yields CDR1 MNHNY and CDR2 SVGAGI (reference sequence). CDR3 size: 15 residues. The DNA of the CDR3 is TGTGCCAGCAGTTACGGGGAGGGACTTGGTTCACCCCTCCACTTT. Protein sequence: CASSYGEGLGSPLHF.

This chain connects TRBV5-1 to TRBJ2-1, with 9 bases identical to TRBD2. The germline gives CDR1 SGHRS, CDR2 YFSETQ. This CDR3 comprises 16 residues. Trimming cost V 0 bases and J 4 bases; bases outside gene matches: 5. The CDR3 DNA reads TGCGCCAGCAGCTTGGATGGGCGGGGGGGATACAATGAGCAGTTCTTC. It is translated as CASSLDGRGGYNEQFF.

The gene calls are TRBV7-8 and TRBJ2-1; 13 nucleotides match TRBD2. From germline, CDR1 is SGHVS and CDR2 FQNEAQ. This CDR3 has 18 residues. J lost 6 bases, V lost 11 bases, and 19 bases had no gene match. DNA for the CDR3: TGTGCCTCTAGTTTGACTAGCGGGGGGAGGGGGCGGAGCAATGAGCAGTTCTTC. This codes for CASSLTSGGRGRSNEQFF.

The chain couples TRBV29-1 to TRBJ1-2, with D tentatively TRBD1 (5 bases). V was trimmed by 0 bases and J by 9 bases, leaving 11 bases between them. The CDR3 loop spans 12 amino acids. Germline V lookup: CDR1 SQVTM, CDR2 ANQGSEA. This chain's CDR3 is CSVEEVDRRYTF. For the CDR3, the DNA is TGCAGCGTTGAAGAGGTTGACAGACGCTACACCTTC.

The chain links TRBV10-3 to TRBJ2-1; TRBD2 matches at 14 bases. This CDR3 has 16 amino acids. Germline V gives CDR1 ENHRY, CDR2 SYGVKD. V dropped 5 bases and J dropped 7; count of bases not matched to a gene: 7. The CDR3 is CAISPGTSGRLNEQFF. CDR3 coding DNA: TGTGCCATCAGTCCAGGGACTAGCGGGAGACTGAATGAGCAGTTCTTC.

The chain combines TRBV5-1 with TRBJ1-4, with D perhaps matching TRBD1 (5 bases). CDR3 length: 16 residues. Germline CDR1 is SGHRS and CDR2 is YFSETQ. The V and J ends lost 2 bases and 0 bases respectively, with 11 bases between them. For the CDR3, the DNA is TGCGCCAGCAGCTTTCGGGGACTTACAACTAATGAAAAACTGTTTTTT. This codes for CASSFRGLTTNEKLFF.